Below, one T cell receptor beta chain is given with its context. Its antigen specificity is not known. Base qualities are not provided; no much larger clone lies one nucleotide away. The data were taken from a study of blood T cell repertoires in COVID-19 (dated by TCRdb to about 2020). Background on the whole study: Collaborator samples came from the United States, Italy and Spain and covered acute and convalescent phases of COVID-19. The material from the prospective study consisted of cDNA or gDNA derived from T cells, B-cell-depleted T cells, or PBMCs. The dataset comprised deeply sampled blood TCRbeta repertoires from subjects exposed to, actively infected with, or recovered from COVID-19. A freely available public database, intended as a resource for researchers studying the immune response to SARS-CoV-2, is where the repertoires were released. The samples were drawn from two sources: the first 160 participants of the ongoing ImmuneRACE study, and 1,200 or so subjects contributed by 6 global collaborators. A de-identified subject ID, COVID-19 status, age in years and sex were almost always included in the sample metadata. HLA class I and class II types, where available, came from metadata supplied by the sample provider rather than from assay-based typing. Broader findings and caveats from the paper: The quantity of clinical and demographic metadata differed by source and by participant and was supplied without curation.

Whole blood was collected in K2EDTA tubes by collaborating institutions according to the institutions' own protocols. For TCRbeta analysis, collaborators shipped samples as frozen whole blood, isolated PBMCs, or DNA extracted from either of those sample types. TCRbeta CDR3 regions were amplified from genomic DNA by means of the immunoSEQ Assay, a bias-controlled multiplex PCR. The study's processing was this. The number of nucleated cells in each sample was estimated by amplification of reference gene primers within the assay. To quantify the absolute abundance of each unique TCRbeta CDR3 rearrangement, sequence reads were collapsed and filtered. For each sample, productive Simpson clonality was calculated by taking the square root of Simpson's diversity index across productive rearrangements. TCRdb stores this immuneACCESS table with in-frame sequences only. Part of the clones is absent; in the studies checked, under half of the shortfall reflects unresolved V genes, and no reason is known for the rest. The DNA was the basis for D and trimming; V, J and clone size are from that table. This sample lists tens of thousands of clones; roughly 79% were detected once. The ten most abundant clones make up 20% of the sample.

Specimen: peripheral blood. This clonotype was obtained from a woman in her seventies with acute or convalescent COVID-19.

The DNA sequence follows: TGTGCCAGCAGCTTAGGGCTGGACACCGGGGAGCTGTTTTTT. Translated, this is CASSLGLDTGELFF. The receptor chain draws on TRBV7-6 and TRBJ2-2; the D gene cannot be named for sure. V is reduced by 1 base and J by 3 bases, leaving a spacing of 6 bases between them. From its cysteine to its phenylalanine, the CDR3 spans 14 amino acids. The kept DNA is CDR3 alone, 42 bases in frame from the first base. CDR1 and CDR2, per the germline V gene, are SGHVS and FNYEAQ. Here the CDR3 is joined to the reference TRBV7-6 and TRBJ2-2 genes, and the full variable domain is: GAGVSQSPRYKVTKRGQDVALRCDPISGHVSLYWYRQALGQGPEFLTYFNYEAQQDKSGLPNDRFSAERPEGSISTLTIQRTEQRDSAMYRCASSLGLDTGELFFGEGSRLTVL.